The present entry profiles one T cell receptor beta chain with its context. Its antigen is unidentified. V gave up 2 bases and J gave up 2 bases, with 13 bases separating them. In germline, CDR1 is SGHRS, CDR2 YFSETQ. CDR3 length: 15 residues. These data come from a study of graft-versus-host responses after intestinal transplantation. The repertoire was sequenced with immunoSEQ multiplex PCR; TCRdb's copy has only in-frame clones and lacks some. The data show some 95,000 clones, with roughly 90% seen just once and roughly 0.5% held by the top ten. The specimen was unstimulated CD8+ T cells sorted from spleen or lymph node cells, collected before intestinal transplant. The origin of this receptor is a human donor who received an intestinal transplant. The chain joins TRBV5-1 to TRBJ1-1; D gene uncertain. The CDR3 spells CASSFDMSFNTEAFF. In DNA, the CDR3 is TGCGCCAGCAGCTTCGACATGAGCTTTAACACTGAAGCTTTCTTT.